This TCR beta chain derives from a study of T-cell reconstitution after alpha-beta-depleted transplantation in children. This clonotype came up a few times. Its antigen is unknown. V was clipped by 3 bases and J by 6 bases; unmatched bases: 10. The CDR3 runs to 16 residues. The V gene's germline CDR1 is ENHRY and CDR2 SYGVKD. General study points: By one year post-transplant, T-cell counts and diversity largely arose from T cells that were newly produced. Surviving recipient T cells and thymic progenitors underlay high day-60 TCRbeta diversity in some patients. By about two months after transplant, alpha-beta T cells reportedly arose from several hundred graft clones that had expanded.

The TCRbeta library was prepared with unique molecular identifiers. One entry per CDR3 protein results from TCRdb running MiXCR on the PCR reads. The sample lists fewer than 450,000 distinct CDR3 sequences; 15% to 20% were seen once. This rearrangement joins TRBV10-3 to TRBJ2-5; TRBD1 matches 10 bases. The receptor comes from a male patient aged 2 to 10 who had a stem cell transplant for acute lymphoblastic leukemia, so the T cells may come from the graft donor. Specimen: PBMCs, mostly from graft donor cells, collected 360 days after TCRalphabeta/CD19-depleted stem cell transplant. CDR3 nucleotide sequence: TGTGCCATCAGTGATTCACCGACAGGGGGCAGGAAGACCCAGTACTTC. This gives the protein CAISDSPTGGRKTQYF.